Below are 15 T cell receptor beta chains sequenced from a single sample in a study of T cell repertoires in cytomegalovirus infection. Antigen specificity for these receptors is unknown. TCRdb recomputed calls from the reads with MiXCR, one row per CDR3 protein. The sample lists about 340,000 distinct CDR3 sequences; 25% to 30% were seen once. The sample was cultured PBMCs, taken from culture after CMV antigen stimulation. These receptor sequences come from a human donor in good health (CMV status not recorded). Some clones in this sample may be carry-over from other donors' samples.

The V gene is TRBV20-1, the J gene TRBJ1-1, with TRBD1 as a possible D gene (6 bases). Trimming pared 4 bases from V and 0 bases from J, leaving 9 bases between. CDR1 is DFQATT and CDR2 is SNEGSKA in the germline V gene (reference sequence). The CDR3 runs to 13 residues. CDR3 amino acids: CSATGTLNTEAFF. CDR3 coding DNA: TGCAGTGCTACCGGGACACTGAACACTGAAGCTTTCTTT.

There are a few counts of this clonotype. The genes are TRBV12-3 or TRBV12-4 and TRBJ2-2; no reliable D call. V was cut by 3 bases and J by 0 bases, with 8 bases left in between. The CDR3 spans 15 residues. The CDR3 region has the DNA TGTGCCAGCAGTTTCGGCGGACCGAACACCGGGGAGCTGTTTTTT. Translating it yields CASSFGGPNTGELFF.

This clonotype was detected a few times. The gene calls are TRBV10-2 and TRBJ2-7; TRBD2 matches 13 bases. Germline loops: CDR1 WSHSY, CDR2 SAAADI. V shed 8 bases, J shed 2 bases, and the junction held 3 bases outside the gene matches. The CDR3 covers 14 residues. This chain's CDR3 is CASRTSGGTYEQYF. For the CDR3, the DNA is TGCGCCAGCCGGACTAGCGGGGGTACCTACGAGCAGTACTTC.

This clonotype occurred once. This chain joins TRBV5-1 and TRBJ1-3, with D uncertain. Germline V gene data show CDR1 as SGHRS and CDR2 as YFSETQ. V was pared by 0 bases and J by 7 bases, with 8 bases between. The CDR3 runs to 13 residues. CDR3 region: CASSLDSWNTIYF. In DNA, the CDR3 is TGCGCCAGCAGCTTGGACTCATGGAACACCATATATTTT.

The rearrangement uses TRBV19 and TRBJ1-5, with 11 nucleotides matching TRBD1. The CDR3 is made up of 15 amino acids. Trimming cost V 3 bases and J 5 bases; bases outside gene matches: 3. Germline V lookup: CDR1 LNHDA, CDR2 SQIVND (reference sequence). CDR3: CASSMGQGGYQPQHF. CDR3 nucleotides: TGTGCCAGTAGTATGGGACAGGGGGGATATCAGCCCCAGCATTTT.

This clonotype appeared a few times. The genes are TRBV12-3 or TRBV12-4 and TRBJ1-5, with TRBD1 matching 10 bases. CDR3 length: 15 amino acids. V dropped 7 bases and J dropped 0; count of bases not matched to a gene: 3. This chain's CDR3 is CASKGTGASNQPQHF. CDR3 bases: TGTGCCAGCAAGGGGACAGGGGCTAGCAATCAGCCCCAGCATTTT.

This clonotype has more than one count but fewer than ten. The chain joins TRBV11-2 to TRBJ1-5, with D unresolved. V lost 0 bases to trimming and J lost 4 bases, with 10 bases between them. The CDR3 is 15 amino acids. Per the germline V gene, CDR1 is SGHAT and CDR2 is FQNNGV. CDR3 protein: CASSLDGMGNQPQHF. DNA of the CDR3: TGTGCCAGCAGCTTAGACGGGATGGGTAATCAGCCCCAGCATTTT.

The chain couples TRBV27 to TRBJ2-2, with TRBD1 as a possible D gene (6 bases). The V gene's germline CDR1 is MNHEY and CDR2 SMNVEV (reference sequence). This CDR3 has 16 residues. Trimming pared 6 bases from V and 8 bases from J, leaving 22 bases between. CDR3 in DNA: TGTGCCAGCAGGGGATCCGGGACATGGGGAGCGGGGGAGCTGTTTTTT. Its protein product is CASRGSGTWGAGELFF.

The CDR3 reads CASSPRRDRDGNQPQHF. The CDR3 region has the DNA TGTGCCAGCAGCCCTAGAAGGGACCGGGATGGCAATCAGCCCCAGCATTTT. This chain connects TRBV7-8 to TRBJ1-5; weak D call: TRBD1 (5 bases). Deletions cut 5 bases from V and 2 bases from J, with 19 bases between. Germline V gene lookup returns CDR1 SGHVS and CDR2 FQNEAQ. This CDR3 region has 17 residues.

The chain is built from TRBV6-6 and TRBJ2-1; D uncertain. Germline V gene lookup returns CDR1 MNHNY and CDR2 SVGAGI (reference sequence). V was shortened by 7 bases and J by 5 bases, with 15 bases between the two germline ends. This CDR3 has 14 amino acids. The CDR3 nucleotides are TGTGCCAGCAAGAAGACAACCGTTCACAATGAGCAGTTCTTC. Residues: CASKKTTVHNEQFF.

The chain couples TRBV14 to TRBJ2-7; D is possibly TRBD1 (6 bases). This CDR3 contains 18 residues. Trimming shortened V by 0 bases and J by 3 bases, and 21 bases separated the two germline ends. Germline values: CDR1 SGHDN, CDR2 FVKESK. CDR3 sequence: CASSQDRKGVNYIYEQYF. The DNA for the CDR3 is TGTGCCAGCAGCCAAGATCGAAAGGGGGTTAACTATATCTACGAGCAGTACTTC.

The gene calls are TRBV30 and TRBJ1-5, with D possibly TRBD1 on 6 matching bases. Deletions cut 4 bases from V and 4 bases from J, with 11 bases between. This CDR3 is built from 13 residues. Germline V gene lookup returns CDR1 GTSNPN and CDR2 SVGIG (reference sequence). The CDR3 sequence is CAWMTGPNQPQHF. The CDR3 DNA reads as TGTGCCTGGATGACAGGCCCGAATCAGCCCCAGCATTTT.

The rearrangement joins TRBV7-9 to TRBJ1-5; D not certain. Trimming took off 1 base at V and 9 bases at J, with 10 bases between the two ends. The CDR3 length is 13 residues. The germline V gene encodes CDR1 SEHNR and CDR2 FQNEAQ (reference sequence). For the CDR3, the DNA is TGTGCCAGCAGCTTAGGAGTGGGAATGCCCCAGCATTTT. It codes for CASSLGVGMPQHF.

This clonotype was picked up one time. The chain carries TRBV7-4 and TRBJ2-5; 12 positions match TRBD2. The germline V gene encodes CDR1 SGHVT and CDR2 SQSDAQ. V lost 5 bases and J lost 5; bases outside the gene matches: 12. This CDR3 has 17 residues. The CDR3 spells CASSAPSSGGARETQYF. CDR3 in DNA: TGTGCCAGCAGCGCCCCCTCTAGCGGGGGGGCCAGGGAGACCCAGTACTTC. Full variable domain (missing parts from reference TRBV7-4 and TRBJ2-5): GAGVSQSPRYKVAKRGRDVALRCDSISGHVTLYWYRQTLGQGSEVLTYSQSDAQRDKSGRPSGRFSAERPERSVSTLKIQRTEQGDSAVYLCASSAPSSGGARETQYFGPGTRLLVL.

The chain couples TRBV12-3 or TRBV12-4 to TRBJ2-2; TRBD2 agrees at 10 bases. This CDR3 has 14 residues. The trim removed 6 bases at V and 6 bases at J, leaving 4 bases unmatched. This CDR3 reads CASSRAGGPGELFF. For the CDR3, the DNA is TGTGCCAGCAGCCGAGCGGGAGGGCCCGGGGAGCTGTTTTTT.